The clone carrying this T cell receptor (beta chain) was recorded a few times. The antigen remains undetermined. CDR3 length: 14 residues. CDR1 and CDR2 from the germline V gene are LNHNV and YYDKDF (reference sequence). V lost 5 bases to trimming and J lost 10 bases, with 15 bases between them. The data belong to a study of cytomegalovirus exposure and HLA in healthy donors. Study-level results: Roughly uniform sequencing depth across donors was assumed, possibly incorrectly.

PCR was performed using 60 Vbeta and 13 Jbeta primers. The data were produced by immunoSEQ multiplex PCR, yet TCRdb's version contains in-frame clones alone and is incomplete. Of around 110,000 clones listed, around two thirds are singletons. V and J are TRBV15 and TRBJ2-6, with TRBD1 as a possible D gene (5 bases). The clonotype comes from a woman in her thirties or forties in good health and CMV-seropositive. Sequenced material: PBMCs. DNA of the CDR3: TGTGCCACCAGCCCCAGGGCTAATAGAAACGTCCTGACTTTC. Translating it yields CATSPRANRNVLTF.